A selection of T cell receptor beta chains follows, all from one sample in a study of T-cell memory formation after mild COVID-19. TCRdb reanalysed the 5' RACE reads using MiXCR and keeps one entry per CDR3 protein. The repertoire holds roughly 500,000 distinct CDR3 sequences, with around 20% as singletons. Sample: PBMCs or a T cell subset sorted from them (not recorded which). These receptors all come from an adult woman who had mild COVID-19 (a few samples of this study predate the infection). Cell type and time point are not known. The CDR3 runs from the conserved cysteine through the conserved F or W. D genes are given only for firm matches. The size field is filled for only some rows; it gives once, few, many or a size class.

TRBJ2-1	TRBV19	few	NA	TGTGCCAGTAGTATAACGCTGGCCAGGGATGAGCAGTTCTTC	CASSITLARDEQFF
TRBJ1-2	TRBV29-1	NA	NA	TGCAGCGTTGGGAGCGGGTGGGATGGCTACACCTTC	CSVGSGWDGYTF
TRBJ2-2	TRBV5-1	NA	TRBD2	TGCGCCAGCAACCCTAGCGGGAACACCGGGGAGCTGTTTTTT	CASNPSGNTGELFF
TRBJ2-3	TRBV12-3/TRBV12-4	many	TRBD2	TGTGCCAGCAGCCGATCTACTAGCGGCGGCGCAGATACGCAGTATTTT	CASSRSTSGGADTQYF
TRBJ2-3	TRBV7-8	NA	NA	TGTGCCAGCAGCTTAGAAAGCGGGTTTAGCACAGATACGCAGTATTTT	CASSLESGFSTDTQYF
TRBJ2-1	TRBV5-1	few	TRBD2	TGCGCCAGCAGCATATCTAGCGGGAGCTCCTACAATGAGCAGTTCTTC	CASSISSGSSYNEQFF
TRBJ2-3	TRBV7-9	NA	NA	TGTGCCAGCAGCGCCGGCGGCCATAGCACAGATACGCAGTATTTT	CASSAGGHSTDTQYF
TRBJ2-1	TRBV30	NA	TRBD1	TGTGCCTGGAGAAAAGCCGACAGGGTTGAGGGTGAGCAGTTCTTC	CAWRKADRVEGEQFF
TRBJ1-4	TRBV5-1	NA	TRBD1	TGCGCCAGCAGCTGGGGGACAGGGCGGAATGAAAAACTGTTTTTT	CASSWGTGRNEKLFF
TRBJ2-3	TRBV11-2	few	TRBD2	TGTGCCAGCAGCTCACTAGCGGGAGGGAGAGATACGCAGTATTTT	CASSSLAGGRDTQYF
TRBJ2-5	TRBV6-5	NA	TRBD2	TGTGCCAGCAGTCGACTAGCGGGGGGGCAGGCCCAGTACTTC	CASSRLAGGQAQYF
TRBJ2-3	TRBV4-1	NA	TRBD2	TGCGCCAGCAGCCAAACTAGACTAGCGGGGGTATACACAGATACGCAGTATTTT	CASSQTRLAGVYTDTQYF
TRBJ2-7	TRBV5-1	many	NA	TGCGCCAGCAGCTTGCCGCAGGGCGGGTCCTACGAGCAGTACTTC	CASSLPQGGSYEQYF
TRBJ2-3	TRBV7-9	NA	NA	TGTGCCAGCAGCTTAGCTTGGCTTGAGGAATCAGATACGCAGTATTTT	CASSLAWLEESDTQYF
TRBJ2-3	TRBV7-6	NA	NA	TGTGCCAGCAGCTTAGGAGGGACGGCCTATAGCACAGATACGCAGTATTTT	CASSLGGTAYSTDTQYF
TRBJ2-5	TRBV4-2	NA	TRBD1	TGTGCCAGCAGCCAAGCATCCCAGGGGGCGGGAAAAGAGACCCAGTACTTC	CASSQASQGAGKETQYF
TRBJ1-2	TRBV28	NA	NA	TGTGCCAGCACCGGGGTCGAAGGCTACACCTTC	CASTGVEGYTF
TRBJ2-7	TRBV30	NA	NA	TGTGCCTGGAGTGTTCGGGCCACCTACGAGCAGTACTTC	CAWSVRATYEQYF
TRBJ2-3	TRBV20-1	few	NA	TGCAGTGCTCTTGTCCCCTTGGTAGGAAAAATCACAGATACGCAGTATTTT	CSALVPLVGKITDTQYF
TRBJ2-1	TRBV6-5	NA	NA	TGTGCCAGCTCTCCGCCCTTTTCCTACAATGAGCAGTTCTTC	CASSPPFSYNEQFF
TRBJ2-5	TRBV7-9	NA	NA	TGTGCCAGCAGCGACCGCGCGGACCCGAGAGGGGAGACCCAGTACTTC	CASSDRADPRGETQYF
TRBJ2-4	TRBV7-9	few	NA	TGTGCCAGCAGCTCCACAGGAATACAGTACTTC	CASSSTGIQYF
TRBJ2-3	TRBV29-1	NA	TRBD1	TGCAGCGTTGAATCCGTCCCGGGACAGGGGGCCACAGATACGCAGTATTTT	CSVESVPGQGATDTQYF
TRBJ2-1	TRBV9	NA	TRBD2	TGTGCCAGCAGCGTAGGGACTAGCGGACCGAGTAATGAGCAGTTCTTC	CASSVGTSGPSNEQFF
TRBJ2-2	TRBV15	few	NA	TGTGCCACCAGCAAAGAAACGAACACCGGGGAGCTGTTTTTT	CATSKETNTGELFF
TRBJ1-2	TRBV7-9	few	TRBD1	TGTGCCAGCAGCTTCACAGGGGGCAACGACTATGGCTACACCTTC	CASSFTGGNDYGYTF
TRBJ2-3	TRBV11-3	NA	NA	TGTGCCAGCAGCTATCAAGGGGATACGCAGTATTTT	CASSYQGDTQYF
TRBJ2-3	TRBV30	NA	TRBD2	TGTGCCTGGAGTATAGCGGGGGGGCCCTCTGATACGCAGTATTTT	CAWSIAGGPSDTQYF
TRBJ2-2	TRBV3-1	NA	NA	TGTGCCAGCAGCCTGTACGGACAGGGAGGGACCGGGGAGCTGTTTTTT	CASSLYGQGGTGELFF
TRBJ2-1	TRBV6-5	few	TRBD1	TGTGCCAGCAGAGGACAGGGGGCCAGTGAGCAGTTCTTC	CASRGQGASEQFF
TRBJ2-7	TRBV7-8	NA	NA	TGTGCCAGCAGCTTAGAGGCAGGATGGGTTCCCGAGCAGTACTTC	CASSLEAGWVPEQYF
TRBJ2-7	TRBV2	NA	NA	TGTGCCAGCAGTGAGGGAGCTGTCGAGCAGTACTTC	CASSEGAVEQYF
TRBJ1-5	TRBV4-2	few	TRBD1	TGTGCCAGCAGCCAAGTCGCGGCAGGGGGCCGTCAGCCCCAGCATTTT	CASSQVAAGGRQPQHF
TRBJ1-1	TRBV4-1	few	NA	TGCGCCAGCAGCCCCCGGGGCGGGCAACCTTACACTGAAGCTTTCTTT	CASSPRGGQPYTEAFF
TRBJ2-7	TRBV7-2	NA	NA	TGTGCCAGCAGCCAACCGGCCTCCTACGAGCAGTACTTC	CASSQPASYEQYF
TRBJ2-6	TRBV6-5	few	NA	TGTGCCAGCAGTTACTCCGTGACTTCTGGGGCCAACGTCCTGACTTTC	CASSYSVTSGANVLTF
TRBJ1-3	TRBV5-1	few	NA	TGCGCCAGCAGCTTGGGGGGGCTCCCCTCTGGAAACACCATATATTTT	CASSLGGLPSGNTIYF
TRBJ1-1	TRBV6-5	NA	NA	TGTGCCAGCAGTTACCGCCTCGTGGACACTGAAGCTTTCTTT	CASSYRLVDTEAFF
TRBJ1-4	TRBV30	NA	TRBD1	TGTGCCTGGATCGTCCAGGGGGGAGAAAAACTGTTTTTT	CAWIVQGGEKLFF
TRBJ2-3	TRBV5-4	few	NA	TGTGCCAGCAGCTCGATGGGACATAACCTCCCGGATACGCAGTATTTT	CASSSMGHNLPDTQYF
TRBJ2-7	TRBV29-1	few	NA	TGCAGCGCCAGACTGGGGAGCTCCTACGAGCAGTACTTC	CSARLGSSYEQYF